The clone carrying this T cell receptor (beta chain) occurred a few times. Its specificity is not known. Trimming stripped 4 bases from V and 15 bases from J, with 19 bases between. This CDR3 is built from 13 residues. CDR1 is MGHRA, CDR2 YSYEKL, per germline. TCRdb re-analysed the 5' RACE reads in MiXCR, keeping a single row per CDR3 protein. This table has hundreds of thousands of distinct CDR3 sequences, about a fifth appearing once. This entry is derived from a study of T-cell memory formation after mild COVID-19. Whole-study results and caveats: Several responding clones turned up in pre-infection memory, indicating that cross-reactive memory may have taken part. Contracting clones, day 15 to 85, had balanced CD4/CD8, and later expanders favored CD4+.

The chain couples TRBV4-1 to TRBJ1-5; no reliable D call. This receptor was obtained from an adult woman who had mild COVID-19 (a few samples of this study predate the infection). Cell type and time point are not known. The specimen was PBMCs or a T cell subset sorted from them (not recorded which). CDR3 DNA: TGCGCCAGCAGCCTCGGGGATGAAAAGCCTAGGCATTTT. It is translated as CASSLGDEKPRHF.